This T cell receptor beta chain stems from a study of blood T cell repertoires in COVID-19. About the research overall: Donors in the United States, Italy and Spain gave samples during acute or convalescent COVID-19.

This CDR3 comprises 16 residues. Germline loops: CDR1 SEHNR, CDR2 FQNEAQ (reference sequence). V was cut by 5 bases and J by 0 bases, with 11 bases left in between. Authors' analysis steps: Reference gene primer amplification gave estimated nucleated cell counts. Measured with immunoSEQ multiplex PCR; TCRdb has only the in-frame clones, and not every one. That table supplies the V and J calls and clone size; D and trimming were determined from the DNA. The top ten hold around 2.3% of the sample, which has some 240,000 clones, nearly 90% seen once. The clonotype comes from a woman aged 55-70 years with COVID-19, enrolled during active disease. Sequenced: peripheral blood. This sequence joins TRBV7-9 and TRBJ1-6, with D possibly being TRBD1 (6 bases). The CDR3 DNA follows: TGTGCCAGCAGCCTTACAGGGCGCTCCTATAATTCACCCCTCCACTTT. This gives the protein CASSLTGRSYNSPLHF.